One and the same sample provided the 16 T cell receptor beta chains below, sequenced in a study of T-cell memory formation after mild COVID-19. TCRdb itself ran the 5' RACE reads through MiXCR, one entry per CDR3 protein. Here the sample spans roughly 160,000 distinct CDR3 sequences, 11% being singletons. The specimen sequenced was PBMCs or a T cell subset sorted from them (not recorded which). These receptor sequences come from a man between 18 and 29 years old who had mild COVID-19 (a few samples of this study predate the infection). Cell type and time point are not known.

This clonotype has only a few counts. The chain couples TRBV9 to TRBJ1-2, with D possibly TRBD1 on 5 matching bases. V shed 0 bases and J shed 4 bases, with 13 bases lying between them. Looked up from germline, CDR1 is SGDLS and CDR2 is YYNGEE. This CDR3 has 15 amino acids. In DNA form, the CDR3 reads TGTGCCAGCAGCGTAGGACAGTCCTGGGCCTATGGCTACACCTTC. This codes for CASSVGQSWAYGYTF.

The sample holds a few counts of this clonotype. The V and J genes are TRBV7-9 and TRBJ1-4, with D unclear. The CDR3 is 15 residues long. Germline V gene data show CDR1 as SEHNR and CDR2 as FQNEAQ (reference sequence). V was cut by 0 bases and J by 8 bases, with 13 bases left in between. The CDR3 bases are TGTGCCAGCAGCTTAGCATACGGATTGCACGAAAAACTGTTTTTT. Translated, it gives CASSLAYGLHEKLFF.

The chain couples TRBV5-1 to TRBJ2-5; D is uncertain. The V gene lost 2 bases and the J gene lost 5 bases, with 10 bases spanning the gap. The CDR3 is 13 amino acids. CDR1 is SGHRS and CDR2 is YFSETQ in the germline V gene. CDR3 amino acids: CASSFGRKETQYF. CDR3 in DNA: TGCGCCAGCAGCTTTGGCAGGAAGGAGACCCAGTACTTC.

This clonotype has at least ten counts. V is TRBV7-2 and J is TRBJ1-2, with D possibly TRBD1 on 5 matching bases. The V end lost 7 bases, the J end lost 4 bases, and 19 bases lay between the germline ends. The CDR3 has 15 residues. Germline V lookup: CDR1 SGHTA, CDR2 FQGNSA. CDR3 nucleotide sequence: TGTGCCAGCACCCCTCCCACGACAGCCGTCTATGGCTACACCTTC. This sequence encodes CASTPPTTAVYGYTF.

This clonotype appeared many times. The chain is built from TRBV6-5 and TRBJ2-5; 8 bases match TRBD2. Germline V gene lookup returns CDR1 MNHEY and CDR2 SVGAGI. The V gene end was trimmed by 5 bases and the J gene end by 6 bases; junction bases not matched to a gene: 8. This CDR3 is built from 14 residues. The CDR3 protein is CASSQIAGKKTQYF. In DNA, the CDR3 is TGTGCCAGCAGTCAGATAGCGGGAAAAAAGACCCAGTACTTC.

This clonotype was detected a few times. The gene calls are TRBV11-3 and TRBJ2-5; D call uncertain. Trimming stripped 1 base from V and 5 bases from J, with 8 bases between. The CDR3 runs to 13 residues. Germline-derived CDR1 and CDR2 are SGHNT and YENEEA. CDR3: CASSLVESETQYF. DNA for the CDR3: TGTGCCAGCAGCTTAGTAGAGAGCGAGACCCAGTACTTC. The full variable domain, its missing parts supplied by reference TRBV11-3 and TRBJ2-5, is EAGVVQSPRYKIIEKKQPVAFWCNPISGHNTLYWYLQNLGQGPELLIRYENEEAVDDSQLPKDRFSAERLKGVDSTLKIQPAELGDSAVYLCASSLVESETQYFGPGTRLLVL.

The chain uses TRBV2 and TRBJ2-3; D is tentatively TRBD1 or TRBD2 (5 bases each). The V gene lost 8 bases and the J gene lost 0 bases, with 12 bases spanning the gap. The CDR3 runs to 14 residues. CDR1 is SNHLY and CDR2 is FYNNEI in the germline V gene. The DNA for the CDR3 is TGTGCCAGCGGGGGTTCAATAAGCACAGATACGCAGTATTTT. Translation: CASGGSISTDTQYF. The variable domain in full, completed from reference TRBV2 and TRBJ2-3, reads EPEVTQTPSHQVTQMGQEVILRCVPISNHLYFYWYRQILGQKVEFLVSFYNNEISEKSEIFDDQFSVERPDGSNFTLKIRSTKLEDSAMYFCASGGSISTDTQYFGPGTRLTVL.

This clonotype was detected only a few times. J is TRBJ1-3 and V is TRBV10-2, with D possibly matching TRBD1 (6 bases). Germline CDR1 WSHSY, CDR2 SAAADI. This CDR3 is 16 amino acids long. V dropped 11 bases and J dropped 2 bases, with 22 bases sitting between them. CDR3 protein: CACTATGFSPGNTIYF. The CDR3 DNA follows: TGCGCCTGCACTGCTACAGGGTTTTCTCCTGGAAACACCATATATTTT.

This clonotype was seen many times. CDR3 nucleotides: TGTGCCACCAGAGCCACCGCTGGAAACACCATATATTTT. This codes for CATRATAGNTIYF. The genes are TRBV24-1 and TRBJ1-3; D gene unclear. CDR1 and CDR2 (germline): KGHDR, SFDVKD. This CDR3 spans 13 amino acids. V was cut by 7 bases and J by 2 bases, with 8 bases left in between.

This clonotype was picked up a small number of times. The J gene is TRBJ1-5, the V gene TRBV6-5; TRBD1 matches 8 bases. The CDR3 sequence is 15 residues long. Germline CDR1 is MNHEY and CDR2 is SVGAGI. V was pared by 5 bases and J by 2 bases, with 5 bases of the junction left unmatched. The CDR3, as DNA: TGTGCCAGCAGTCGGACAGGGTTGGGCAATCAGCCCCAGCATTTT. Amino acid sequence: CASSRTGLGNQPQHF.

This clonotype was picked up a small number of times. CDR3 coding DNA: TGTGCCAGCAGGCCACGGAGCATTGGCACTGAAGCTTTCTTT. It encodes CASRPRSIGTEAFF. The genes are TRBV2 and TRBJ1-1; D remains unclear. Germline V gene data show CDR1 as SNHLY and CDR2 as FYNNEI. There are 14 residues in the CDR3. The V gene lost 6 bases and the J gene lost 4 bases, with 15 bases spanning the gap. Full variable domain (rest looked up from reference TRBV2 and TRBJ1-1): EPEVTQTPSHQVTQMGQEVILRCVPISNHLYFYWYRQILGQKVEFLVSFYNNEISEKSEIFDDQFSVERPDGSNFTLKIRSTKLEDSAMYFCASRPRSIGTEAFFGQGTRLTVV.

The DNA of the CDR3 is TGTGCCAGCAGCTATGGACACAGCTCTGACAATGAGCAGTTCTTC. Translating it yields CASSYGHSSDNEQFF. The J gene is TRBJ2-1, the V gene TRBV7-8, with a tentative D call TRBD1 (5 bases). Germline loops: CDR1 SGHVS, CDR2 FQNEAQ. This CDR3 is built from 15 residues. V shed 4 bases and J shed 5 bases, with 15 bases lying between them. The full variable domain, in which reference TRBV7-8 and TRBJ2-1 provide the parts outside the CDR3, is GAGVSQSPRYKVAKRGQDVALRCDPISGHVSLFWYQQALGQGPEFLTYFQNEAQLDKSGLPSDRFFAERPEGSVSTLKIQRTQQEDSAVYLCASSYGHSSDNEQFFGPGTRLTVL.

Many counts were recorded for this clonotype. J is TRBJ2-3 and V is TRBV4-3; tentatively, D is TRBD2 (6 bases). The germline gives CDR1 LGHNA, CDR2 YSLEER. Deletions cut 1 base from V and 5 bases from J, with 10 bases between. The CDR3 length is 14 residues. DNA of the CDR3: TGCGCCAGCAGCCAAGGGGGGGTTGAAGATACGCAGTATTTT. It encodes CASSQGGVEDTQYF.

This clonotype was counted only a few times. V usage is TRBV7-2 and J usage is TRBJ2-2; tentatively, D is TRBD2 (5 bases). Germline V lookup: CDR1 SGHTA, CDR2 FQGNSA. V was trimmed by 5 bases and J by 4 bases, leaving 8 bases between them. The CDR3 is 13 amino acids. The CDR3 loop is CASSQGLTGELFF. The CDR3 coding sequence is TGTGCCAGCAGCCAAGGACTCACCGGGGAGCTGTTTTTT.

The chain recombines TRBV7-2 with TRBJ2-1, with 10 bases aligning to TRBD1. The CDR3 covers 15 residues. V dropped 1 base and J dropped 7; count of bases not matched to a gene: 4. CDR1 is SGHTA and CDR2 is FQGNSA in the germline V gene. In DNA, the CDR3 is TGTGCCAGCAGCTTAGGGACAGGGGGGCAGAATGAGCAGTTCTTC. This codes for CASSLGTGGQNEQFF. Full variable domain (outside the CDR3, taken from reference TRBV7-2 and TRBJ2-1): GAGVSQSPSNKVTEKGKDVELRCDPISGHTALYWYRQSLGQGLEFLIYFQGNSAPDKSGLPSDRFSAERTGGSVSTLTIQRTQQEDSAVYLCASSLGTGGQNEQFFGPGTRLTVL.

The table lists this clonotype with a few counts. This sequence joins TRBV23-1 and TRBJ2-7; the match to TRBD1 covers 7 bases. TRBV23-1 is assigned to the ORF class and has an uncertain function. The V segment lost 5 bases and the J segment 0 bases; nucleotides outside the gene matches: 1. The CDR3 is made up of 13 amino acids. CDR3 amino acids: CASSNRGSYEQYF. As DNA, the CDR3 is TGCGCCAGCAGTAACAGGGGCTCCTACGAGCAGTACTTC.